This T cell receptor beta chain was recovered during a study of T cells in narcolepsy. General study findings and limits: Autoreactive HCRT-specific and TRIB2-specific clonotypes were marked in same-patient CSF-versus-blood CD4+ comparisons. Autoreactive clone sequences were missing from some blood memory CD4+ repertoires.

Using immunoSEQ multiplex PCR, the repertoire was profiled, and TCRdb retains in-frame clones only, with some absent. The data contain about 25,000 clones, just under 85% of them seen just once; the ten biggest clones take up about 1.3%. On this clone: Antigen unknown.

This CDR3 is 15 amino acids long. V dropped 2 bases and J dropped 5 bases, with 15 bases sitting between them. Germline CDR1 SGHDN, CDR2 FVKESK. Source material: CD45RA- memory CD4+ T cells from PBMCs. The chain has TRBV14 and TRBJ2-5; D is ambiguous. This sequence was found in a human donor with narcolepsy. This CDR3 reads CASSQQSPLVETQYF. The CDR3 coding sequence is TGTGCCAGCAGCCAACAGTCGCCTCTCGTGGAGACCCAGTACTTC.